The TCR beta chain described here comes from a study of blood T cell repertoires in COVID-19. The overall study: The United States, Italy and Spain were the sources of the acute and convalescent COVID-19 samples. PBMCs, B-cell-depleted T cells, or T cells were the source of the cDNA or gDNA that made up the material.

Assay: immunoSEQ multiplex PCR; the TCRdb copy retains only in-frame clones and omits some. Among hundreds of thousands of clones listed, 70% to 90% were seen once. With V trimmed by 4 bases and J by 0 bases, 11 bases remained unmatched. The CDR3 is 20 amino acids. The age range of participants was 18 to 89 years, with residence in some 25 US areas. Clinical history reported by participants formed the basis on which cohorts were assigned. The rearrangement uses TRBV23-1 and TRBJ1-6, with TRBD1 matching over 11 bases. TRBV23-1 is classed as an ORF, of uncertain function. The source of this sequence is a woman aged 18-29 years who had been exposed to COVID-19. Material: PBMCs or T cells enriched from blood (not recorded which). The CDR3 DNA is TGCGCCAGCAGTCCGCTCGCGGACAGGGGGCGTAGCTCCTATAATTCACCCCTCCACTTT. Translating gives CASSPLADRGRSSYNSPLHF.